The present entry profiles one T cell receptor (beta chain) with its context. Its antigen remains unidentified. This sample is part of a study of graft-versus-host responses after intestinal transplantation. Study in general: Following induction with anti-thymocyte globulin, all recipients were given tacrolimus and steroids for two to three years. Study observations and caveats: Subjects displaying graft-donor T cell macrochimerism possessed elevated graft-versus-host to host-versus-graft clonal ratios inside allografts. Declining HvG levels early post-transplant were linked to peak circulating GvH clone levels.

Here immunoSEQ multiplex PCR was the method, and the copy in TCRdb shows in-frame clones only, minus some. Of around 20,000 clones listed, around three quarters are singletons. Intraepithelial and lamina propria lymphocytes were freed from processed graft tissue. Trimming pared 10 bases from V and 4 bases from J, leaving 16 bases between. CDR3 length: 13 amino acids. Germline assignment: CDR1 MDHEN and CDR2 SYDVKM. This receptor was taken from a human patient who received an intestinal transplant, so some T cells may come from the graft donor. The chain has TRBV28 and TRBJ1-2; no firm D call. The sample here was ileum tissue, taken 12 days after intestinal transplant. Here the CDR3 reads CATQDSSLYGYTF. DNA of the CDR3: TGTGCCACCCAGGACTCATCCCTCTATGGCTACACCTTC.